Reported below is one T cell receptor (beta chain). The antigen is undetermined. Germline V lookup: CDR1 MRHNA, CDR2 SNTAGT. Trimming pared 5 bases from V and 7 bases from J, leaving 20 bases between. The CDR3 sequence is 16 residues long. The sample belongs to a study of shared clonotypes between healthy human individuals. Some clones are missing from TCRdb's copy, which holds only in-frame ones; the method was immunoSEQ multiplex PCR. The sample gives about 2.4 million clones, 93% of which show up once; approximately 0.36% is in the top ten. Study results and caveats: Of the naive CD4 clonotypes, roughly 5% were shared across a few donors.

The source material was naive CD4+ T cells from PBMCs. The subset was: CD45RA+ positively selected. The V and J genes are TRBV6-4 and TRBJ1-4; D remains unclear. This sequence was found in a man younger than 30 in good health. Some clones in this sample may be carry-over from other donors' samples. CDR3 sequence: CASSPTDRPSGEKLFF. The CDR3 coding sequence is TGTGCCAGCAGTCCGACGGACCGGCCATCGGGTGAAAAACTGTTTTTT.